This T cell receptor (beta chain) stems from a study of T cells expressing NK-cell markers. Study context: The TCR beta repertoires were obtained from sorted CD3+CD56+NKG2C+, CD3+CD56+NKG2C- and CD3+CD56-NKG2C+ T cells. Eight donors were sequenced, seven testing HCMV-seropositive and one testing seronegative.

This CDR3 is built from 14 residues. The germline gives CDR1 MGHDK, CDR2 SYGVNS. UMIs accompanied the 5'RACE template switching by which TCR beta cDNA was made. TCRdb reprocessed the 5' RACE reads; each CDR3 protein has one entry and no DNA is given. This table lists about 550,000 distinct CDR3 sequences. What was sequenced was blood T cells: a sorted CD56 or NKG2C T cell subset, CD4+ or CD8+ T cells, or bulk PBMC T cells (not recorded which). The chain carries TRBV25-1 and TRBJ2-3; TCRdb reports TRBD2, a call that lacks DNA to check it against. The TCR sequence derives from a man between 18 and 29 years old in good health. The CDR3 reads CASSLGGTPDTQYF.